Listed below are T cell receptor beta chains from one sample, sequenced in a study of CD8 T cell repertoires and HIV-1 epitope variants. TCRdb's table, derived via immunoSEQ multiplex PCR, lists solely in-frame clones and lacks some. The data contain some 87,000 clones, roughly 77% of them singletons. Sequences were obtained from uncultured baseline CD8+ T cells from peripheral blood mononuclear cells (PBMCs). These receptors were obtained from a male donor with HIV. Both conserved end residues are trimmed from each CDR3. Each record gives: CDR3 length, clone size, D gene, J gene, V gene, CDR3 protein. A D gene is named only where the DNA matches it firmly. The size field is filled for only some rows; it gives once, few, many or a size class.

cdr3_length: 10
clone_size: -
d_call: -
j_call: TRBJ2-2
v_call: TRBV5-4
cdr3_aa: ASSLIGGELF

cdr3_length: 12
clone_size: once
d_call: -
j_call: TRBJ2-5
v_call: TRBV7-9
cdr3_aa: ASSLNGKGDPGY

cdr3_length: 11
clone_size: -
d_call: TRBD1
j_call: TRBJ1-1
v_call: TRBV5-1
cdr3_aa: ASSRDRGTEAF

cdr3_length: 10
clone_size: many
d_call: TRBD2
j_call: TRBJ2-1
v_call: TRBV19
cdr3_aa: ASSAGGDEQF

cdr3_length: 13
clone_size: many
d_call: -
j_call: TRBJ2-6
v_call: TRBV15
cdr3_aa: ATTTRDSGANVLT

cdr3_length: 12
clone_size: -
d_call: TRBD1
j_call: TRBJ1-2
v_call: TRBV5-3
cdr3_aa: ARSQRGQEDGYT

cdr3_length: 12
clone_size: -
d_call: -
j_call: TRBJ2-7
v_call: TRBV6-1
cdr3_aa: ASRVQGRDYEQY

cdr3_length: 15
clone_size: -
d_call: -
j_call: TRBJ1-3
v_call: TRBV4-2
cdr3_aa: ASSQDIDRGSGNTIY

cdr3_length: 12
clone_size: -
d_call: -
j_call: TRBJ2-5
v_call: TRBV5-1
cdr3_aa: ASSTGLPGETQY

cdr3_length: 12
clone_size: -
d_call: -
j_call: TRBJ1-5
v_call: TRBV2
cdr3_aa: ASSEPAVGQPQH

cdr3_length: 12
clone_size: once
d_call: -
j_call: TRBJ1-5
v_call: TRBV7-2
cdr3_aa: ASAGVSGNQPQH

cdr3_length: 13
clone_size: -
d_call: -
j_call: TRBJ2-5
v_call: TRBV7-9
cdr3_aa: ASSFDGSYQETQY

cdr3_length: 12
clone_size: -
d_call: -
j_call: TRBJ2-3
v_call: TRBV7-3
cdr3_aa: ASSSQLSTDTQY

cdr3_length: 13
clone_size: -
d_call: TRBD1
j_call: TRBJ2-4
v_call: TRBV6-6
cdr3_aa: ASSPRDRGRDIQY

cdr3_length: 17
clone_size: -
d_call: TRBD2
j_call: TRBJ2-1
v_call: TRBV13
cdr3_aa: ASSLGGLAGPSSYNEQF

cdr3_length: 11
clone_size: -
d_call: -
j_call: TRBJ2-3
v_call: TRBV9
cdr3_aa: ASSVGRPDTQY

cdr3_length: 12
clone_size: once
d_call: -
j_call: TRBJ1-2
v_call: TRBV19
cdr3_aa: ASTSIGTGYGYT

cdr3_length: 12
clone_size: once
d_call: -
j_call: TRBJ2-5
v_call: TRBV10-3
cdr3_aa: AIRDGRGDGTQY

cdr3_length: 16
clone_size: -
d_call: -
j_call: TRBJ2-7
v_call: TRBV14
cdr3_aa: ASSQRALFGQPEYEQY

cdr3_length: 12
clone_size: -
d_call: -
j_call: TRBJ2-3
v_call: TRBV27
cdr3_aa: ASRRLSHTDTQY

cdr3_length: 10
clone_size: -
d_call: -
j_call: TRBJ2-7
v_call: TRBV29-1
cdr3_aa: SVDVGGYEQY

cdr3_length: 12
clone_size: -
d_call: -
j_call: TRBJ1-2
v_call: TRBV27
cdr3_aa: ASSLLGPGNGYT

cdr3_length: 9
clone_size: -
d_call: -
j_call: TRBJ2-5
v_call: TRBV6-5
cdr3_aa: ASSVRETQY

cdr3_length: 12
clone_size: -
d_call: -
j_call: TRBJ2-7
v_call: TRBV9
cdr3_aa: ASSVDPGGYEQY

cdr3_length: 10
clone_size: few
d_call: TRBD1
j_call: TRBJ1-2
v_call: TRBV29-1
cdr3_aa: SVEGASYGYT

cdr3_length: 13
clone_size: -
d_call: TRBD1
j_call: TRBJ1-4
v_call: TRBV7-8
cdr3_aa: ASSTLTGQGEKLF

cdr3_length: 14
clone_size: -
d_call: TRBD1
j_call: TRBJ1-1
v_call: TRBV4-1
cdr3_aa: ASSQDPTGGWTEAF

cdr3_length: 13
clone_size: -
d_call: -
j_call: TRBJ1-3
v_call: TRBV9
cdr3_aa: ASSVGGAVGNTIY

cdr3_length: 13
clone_size: -
d_call: -
j_call: TRBJ2-1
v_call: TRBV7-9
cdr3_aa: ASSPPGNSYNEQF

cdr3_length: 11
clone_size: -
d_call: -
j_call: TRBJ2-7
v_call: TRBV2
cdr3_aa: ASALGVTYEQY

cdr3_length: 12
clone_size: -
d_call: TRBD1
j_call: TRBJ1-2
v_call: TRBV2
cdr3_aa: ASSETGGGYGYT

cdr3_length: 10
clone_size: -
d_call: -
j_call: TRBJ2-1
v_call: TRBV5-4
cdr3_aa: ASSSRTWEQF

cdr3_length: 11
clone_size: -
d_call: TRBD2
j_call: TRBJ2-5
v_call: TRBV28
cdr3_aa: ASSEVGGETQY

cdr3_length: 13
clone_size: -
d_call: TRBD1
j_call: TRBJ2-7
v_call: TRBV5-6
cdr3_aa: ASSQGQVLTYEQY

cdr3_length: 11
clone_size: -
d_call: TRBD1
j_call: TRBJ1-1
v_call: TRBV7-2
cdr3_aa: ASSFTGQGEAF

cdr3_length: 11
clone_size: few
d_call: TRBD1
j_call: TRBJ1-1
v_call: TRBV6-6
cdr3_aa: ASSRTGGTEAF

cdr3_length: 11
clone_size: -
d_call: -
j_call: TRBJ1-2
v_call: TRBV13
cdr3_aa: ASSLGYAGGYT

cdr3_length: 12
clone_size: -
d_call: -
j_call: TRBJ1-3
v_call: TRBV25-1
cdr3_aa: ASSERGSGNTIY

cdr3_length: 13
clone_size: once
d_call: TRBD1
j_call: TRBJ1-2
v_call: TRBV28
cdr3_aa: ASSLSGTGGYGYT

cdr3_length: 13
clone_size: -
d_call: TRBD2
j_call: TRBJ2-6
v_call: TRBV7-9
cdr3_aa: ASSPSGSGANVLT

cdr3_length: 12
clone_size: -
d_call: -
j_call: TRBJ2-3
v_call: TRBV7-2
cdr3_aa: ASSKGLYTDTQY

cdr3_length: 12
clone_size: few
d_call: TRBD1
j_call: TRBJ1-1
v_call: TRBV5-1
cdr3_aa: ASSQTGNRPEAF